This TCR beta chain was obtained from a study of T-cell reconstitution after alpha-beta-depleted transplantation in children. Study findings and constraints: By about two months after transplant, alpha-beta T cells reportedly arose from several hundred graft clones that had expanded.

This clonotype was observed many times. Antigen specificity is unknown. Germline loops: CDR1 MDHEN, CDR2 SYDVKM. The CDR3 has 11 amino acids. V lost 4 bases to trimming and J lost 6 bases, with 4 bases between them. As it was prepared, the TCRbeta library received unique molecular identifiers. TCRdb processed the PCR reads anew with MiXCR; each CDR3 protein has one entry. The sample consists of 200,000 or so distinct CDR3 sequences, under 8.5% of them appearing once. The rearrangement joins TRBV28 to TRBJ1-3; D is unresolved. The sample here was PBMCs, taken before TCRalphabeta/CD19-depleted stem cell transplant. This TCR came from a boy aged 2-9 years with acute lymphoblastic leukemia, due to receive a stem cell transplant. DNA for the CDR3: TGTGCCAGCAGTTCAGAAAACACCATATATTTT. This sequence encodes CASSSENTIYF. The complete variable domain, with remaining parts taken from reference TRBV28 and TRBJ1-3, reads DVKVTQSSRYLVKRTGEKVFLECVQDMDHENMFWYRQDPGLGLRLIYFSYDVKMKEKGDIPEGYSVSREKKERFSLILESASTNQTSMYLCASSSENTIYFGEGSWLTVV.